This TCR beta chain came from a study of control samples from healthy donors and cancer patients (dated by TCRdb to the early 2020s). A word on this clone: Its antigen is unknown. Base-call qualities are not available, and no considerably larger clone is one nucleotide away.

Library creation used the immunoSEQ multiplex PCR assay. TCRdb holds this immuneACCESS table with in-frame rearrangements only. Some clones are missing; in checked studies, unresolved V genes explain under half, and the rest has no known cause. Counted in this sample were over 85,000 clones; around 85% of them appeared once. 38% of the sample is in the top ten clones. The receptor was derived from a man aged 70-80 years with lung cancer. The sequenced material came from PBMCs.

The DNA sequence is as follows: TGTGCCAGCAGTTTGAGCGGGGGGCGAGGAGATACGCAGTATTTT. It translates to CASSLSGGRGDTQYF. The receptor chain draws on TRBV27 and TRBJ2-3; 9 of the junction bases match TRBD2. The CDR3 measures 15 amino acids from cysteine to phenylalanine. The sequence is cut down to CDR3 DNA, 45 bases in frame from base 1. The germline V gene (reference sequence) specifies MNHEY as CDR1 and SMNVEV as CDR2. V and J are trimmed by 3 bases and 5 bases, and the gene matches miss 6 bases of the junction.